This passage covers 20 T cell receptor beta chains from one sample sequenced in a study of T cells in women clearing cervical HPV infection (dated by TCRdb to the late 2010s). Library preparation used the immunoSEQ multiplex PCR assay. TCRdb limited this immuneACCESS table to in-frame rearrangements with V and J called. A share of clones is missing; checked studies link under half to unresolved V genes, and the rest is unexplained. This sample's clone table shows about 20,000 clones. The ten most abundant clones make up roughly 4.9% of the sample. Sequencing was performed on blood buffy coat. The source of these receptors is a woman aged 18-70 years with a cervical HPV16 infection that either progressed to CIN3+ or cleared (not recorded which).

Details on this clone: The sequenced fragment ends 3 residues before the CDR3 boundary, so the rest is inferred from the germline J gene. The rearrangement uses TRBV4-1 and TRBJ2-1; D not resolved. V was clipped by 0 bases and J by 0 bases, with 12 bases between them. This CDR3 is built from 17 residues. CDR1 and CDR2 (germline): MGHRA, YSYEKL. CDR3: CASSQDPQRVSYNEQFF. The part of the CDR3 DNA that was read is TGCGCCAGCAGCCAAGACCCCCAAAGGGTCTCCTACAATGAG.

The CDR3 sequence is CASSPGTGVTDTQYF. The DNA read from the CDR3 is TGTGCCAGCAGTCCCGGGACAGGGGTCACAGATACG. The genes are TRBV6-2 or TRBV6-3 and TRBJ2-3; 10 positions agree with TRBD1. The read ends 3 residues shy of where the CDR3 ends; the end is completed using the germline J gene. This CDR3 has 15 amino acids. V gave up 5 bases and J gave up 2 bases; unmatched junction bases: 4. The germline gives CDR1 MNHEY, CDR2 SVGEGT.

To note about this clone: With the read ending 3 residues before the CDR3 end, the germline J gene is used to fill in that end. Other DNA sequences in the same sample also yield this CDR3. The chain has TRBV20-1 and TRBJ2-3; TRBD1 matches at 7 bases. Unmatched junction bases numbered 6, after V lost 4 bases and J lost 2 bases. The CDR3 runs to 14 residues. The germline gives CDR1 DFQATT, CDR2 SNEGSKA (reference sequence). CDR3 sequence: CSATGTENTDTQYF. The sequenced part of the CDR3 DNA is TGCAGTGCTACCGGGACAGAGAACACAGATACG.

A remark on this clone: The read comes to an end 3 residues before the CDR3 does, leaving the germline J gene to fill in the end. The chain carries TRBV30 and TRBJ2-3; 9 nucleotides line up with TRBD2. This CDR3 spans 15 amino acids. V trimming: 1 base; J trimming: 0 bases; junction bases outside the gene matches: 2. The V gene's germline CDR1 is GTSNPN and CDR2 SVGIG (reference sequence). CDR3 bases read: TGTGCCTGGAGTGCTAGCGGGGCTAGCACAGATACG. Translating it yields CAWSASGASTDT. The whole CDR3 sequence reads CAWSASGASTDTQYF.

A word on this clone: Coverage ceases 3 residues before the CDR3 finishes, and the germline J gene fills in the end. The V call is TRBV28, the J call TRBJ2-3, with D possibly being TRBD2 (6 bases). Germline-derived CDR1 and CDR2 are MDHEN and SYDVKM. This CDR3 is 16 amino acids long. Trimming left V 5 bases short and J 0 bases short, with 15 bases between. The CDR3 sequence is CASSAGGLESTDTQYF. The part of the CDR3 DNA that was read is TGTGCCAGCAGTGCCGGGGGTTTAGAGAGCACAGATACG.

CDR3: CASSSQTGEYGYTF. The CDR3 bases that were read are TGTGCCAGCAGTTCCCAGACAGGGGAGTATGGC. The chain combines TRBV12-3 or TRBV12-4 with TRBJ1-2; 8 positions match TRBD1. The sequence runs out 3 residues before the end of the CDR3; the remainder is reconstructed from the germline J gene. The V and J ends lost 4 bases and 5 bases, in that order; junction bases with no gene match: 6. There are 14 residues in the CDR3.

On this clone itself: Coverage ceases 3 residues before the CDR3 finishes, and the germline J gene fills in the end. The chain recombines TRBV6-2 or TRBV6-3 with TRBJ2-4; no clear D gene. The V end lost 5 bases, the J end lost 0 bases, and 2 bases lay between the germline ends. Germline V CDR1 and CDR2: MNHEY, SVGEGT. This CDR3 has 12 amino acids. The CDR3 bases that were read are TGTGCCAGCAGTCTAGCCAAAAACATT. Residues: CASSLAKNI. The whole CDR3 protein is CASSLAKNIQYF.

A note on this clone: Read data end 3 residues before the CDR3 end; the end is taken from the germline J gene. The rearrangement uses TRBV19 and TRBJ1-2; D is unresolved. Germline loops: CDR1 LNHDA, CDR2 SQIVND (reference sequence). The CDR3 contains 16 residues. The covered CDR3 bases are TGTGCCAGTAGTCCGACTAGTTTCCTTTCCTACAATGAC. It translates to CASSPTSFLSYND. The entire CDR3 reads CASSPTSFLSYNDYTF.

The covered CDR3 bases are TGTGCCAGCAGTCTGACAGAGTCCTACGAG. This sequence encodes CASSLTESYE. The complete CDR3 reads CASSLTESYEQYF. This chain connects TRBV6-2 or TRBV6-3 to TRBJ2-7; possibly TRBD1 for D (5 bases). The CDR3 is cut off 3 residues early in the read; its end comes from the germline J gene. With 5 bases removed from V and 1 base from J, the gap between germline ends came to 9 bases. This CDR3 region has 13 residues. Germline loops: CDR1 MNHEY, CDR2 SVGEGT.

Worth noting for this clone: Read sequence stops 3 residues before the CDR3 end, and the germline J gene provides the missing end. This chain links TRBV2 with TRBJ1-5; 7 positions match TRBD1. Germline V gene data show CDR1 as SNHLY and CDR2 as FYNNEI. The CDR3 totals 14 residues. Trimming at V came to 6 bases and at J to 1 base, leaving 3 bases not matched to a gene. The sequenced CDR3 bases are TGTGCCAGCAGGGGGGACAGCAGCAATCAGCCC. Translation gives CASRGDSSNQP. The whole CDR3 protein reads CASRGDSSNQPQHF.

About this clone: The CDR3 end falls 3 residues outside the read, so it is completed with the germline J gene. This chain connects TRBV28 to TRBJ1-4; 8 bases align to TRBD1. J gave up 3 bases and V 5 bases, and 2 bases lay outside the gene matches. Germline V gene sequence: CDR1 MDHEN, CDR2 SYDVKM. This CDR3 contains 14 residues. The sequenced CDR3 bases are TGTGCCAGCAGTCAGGACAGGGCTAATGAAAAA. Its protein is CASSQDRANEK. The entire CDR3 protein reads CASSQDRANEKLFF.

Concerning this clone: The DNA ends 3 residues before the CDR3 does, and the rest of the CDR3 is filled in from the germline J gene. The chain has TRBV7-8 and TRBJ2-3; TRBD1 matches 7 bases. Germline V gives CDR1 SGHVS, CDR2 FQNEAQ. The CDR3 is made up of 15 amino acids. The part of the CDR3 DNA that was read is TGTGCCAGCAGCTTAGCGACCGGGACAGCCCAGCCG. It translates to CASSLATGTAQP. The CDR3 in full is CASSLATGTAQPQYF.

Considering frequency, this clone is medium-sized. The read is 3 residues too short to cover the CDR3 end, so that end is filled in from the germline J gene. The genes are TRBV2 and TRBJ2-1, with TRBD1 as a possible D gene (5 bases). CDR3 length equals 15 residues. From germline, CDR1 is SNHLY and CDR2 FYNNEI. V was trimmed by 4 bases and J by 9 bases, leaving 19 bases between them. CDR3: CASSGSRVGFIEQFF. CDR3 DNA, as far as it was read: TGTGCCAGCAGTGGCAGCAGGGTGGGGTTTATTGAG.

In regard to this clone: The CDR3 end lies 3 residues beyond the end of the read and is filled in from the germline J gene. This chain links TRBV2 with TRBJ1-4; D is possibly TRBD1 (5 bases). This CDR3 has 15 residues. Trimming took off 3 bases at V and 2 bases at J, with 10 bases between the two ends. The germline V gene has CDR1 SNHLY and CDR2 FYNNEI. The CDR3 region is CASSEGGTTNEKLFF. The sequenced CDR3 bases are TGTGCCAGCAGTGAGGGAGGGACTACTAATGAAAAA.

Regarding this clone: The read ends 3 residues shy of where the CDR3 ends; the end is completed using the germline J gene. The chain employs TRBV20-1 and TRBJ2-1; 7 positions match TRBD1. Germline V gene sequence: CDR1 DFQATT, CDR2 SNEGSKA (reference sequence). The trim removed 4 bases at V and 5 bases at J, leaving 5 bases unmatched. The CDR3 has 13 residues. The CDR3 DNA, read in part, is TGCAGTGCTACCCGGGACAGTAACAATGAG. Its protein is CSATRDSNNE. In full, the CDR3 reads CSATRDSNNEQFF.

A remark on this clone: The read ends 3 residues before the CDR3 terminus; that terminus is restored from the germline J gene. The chain employs TRBV18 and TRBJ2-6; D is undetermined. This CDR3 comprises 15 residues. Germline loops: CDR1 KGHSH, CDR2 LQKENI. Trimming shortened V by 0 bases and J by 0 bases, and 3 bases separated the two germline ends. The CDR3 bases that were read are TGTGCCAGCTCACCACCTAGCTCTGGGGCCAACGTC. This sequence encodes CASSPPSSGANV. The entire CDR3 sequence reads CASSPPSSGANVLTF.

For this clone: The CDR3 end falls 3 residues outside the read, so it is completed with the germline J gene. The chain joins TRBV9 to TRBJ2-5; TRBD1 aligns across 8 bases. Trimming cost V 0 bases and J 5 bases; bases outside gene matches: 6. CDR3 length: 15 amino acids. CDR1 and CDR2 from the germline V gene are SGDLS and YYNGEE. The sequenced CDR3 bases are TGTGCCAGCAGCGTAGCTCCAGGGGGCGGGGAGACC. Encoded protein: CASSVAPGGGET. The whole CDR3 is CASSVAPGGGETQYF.

The CDR3 here is CASSFTASLETQYF. The DNA read from the CDR3 is TGTGCCAGCAGTTTTACGGCTAGCCTGGAAACG. The chain combines TRBV6-2 or TRBV6-3 with TRBJ2-3; tentative D call: TRBD2 (5 bases). The DNA ends 3 residues before the CDR3 does, and the rest of the CDR3 is filled in from the germline J gene. CDR3 length: 14 amino acids. Looked up from germline, CDR1 is MNHEY and CDR2 is SVGEGT.

About this clone: The read gets to within 3 residues of the CDR3 end, and the germline J gene fills in the rest. This chain joins TRBV30 and TRBJ1-5, with TRBD1 matching 10 bases. The CDR3 has 17 amino acids. V was pared by 0 bases and J by 2 bases, with 7 bases of the junction left unmatched. Germline V gene lookup returns CDR1 GTSNPN and CDR2 SVGIG (reference sequence). The CDR3 here is CAWSVHRQGAGNQPQHF. The sequenced CDR3 bases are TGTGCCTGGAGTGTACACCGACAGGGGGCTGGCAATCAGCCC.

In the case of this clone: The CDR3 goes on 3 residues after the read ends, and that part is filled in from the germline J gene. J is TRBJ1-6 and V is TRBV30; possibly TRBD1 for D (6 bases). The CDR3 length is 13 residues. V lost 4 bases and J lost 10, with 14 bases in between. Germline CDR1 GTSNPN, CDR2 SVGIG (reference sequence). The CDR3 region is CAWNYRVESPLHF. The sequenced CDR3 bases are TGTGCCTGGAATTACAGGGTGGAATCACCC.